This TCR beta chain stems from a study of T cells after yellow fever vaccination. Per the germline V gene, CDR1 is KGHDR and CDR2 is SFDVKD. Trimming left V 3 bases short and J 11 bases short, with 16 bases between. The CDR3 extends over 14 amino acids. This clonotype was observed a handful of times. No antigen is known for it. TCRdb recomputed calls from the 5' RACE reads with MiXCR, one row per CDR3 protein. The sample holds 250,000 to 300,000 distinct CDR3 sequences, less than 9.5% seen once. Study-wide results and caveats: One caveat is that FACS-sorted repertoires could contain abundant clonotypes contaminating from the bulk population. Researchers report a weaker secondary response that nonetheless peaked faster, day 5 versus 15. Across the CD4 and CD8 compartments, a small share of clonotypes was present in both.

This sequence joins TRBV24-1 and TRBJ1-5; possible D gene TRBD1, 6 bases. The sample in question was CD4+ T cells sorted from PBMCs, obtained 5 days after the yellow fever booster vaccination. The source of this sequence is a man between 18 and 29 years old who received the YFV17D yellow fever vaccine. CDR3 bases: TGTGCCACCAGTGATCGGACAGCCTGGGGGGCCCAGCATTTT. It is translated as CATSDRTAWGAQHF.